The clone carrying this T cell receptor (beta chain) was seen repeatedly, ten times or more. As yet, its antigen is unknown. These data come from a study of identical twins' blood T cells. Whole-study findings and limits: Abundant TCRbeta CDR3s overlapped more between twins than with unrelated donors.

Both ends of each TCR cDNA library bore sample-specific barcodes. MiXCR, applied by TCRdb to the 5' RACE reads, yields one record per CDR3 protein. The sample lists hundreds of thousands of distinct CDR3 sequences; about 28% were seen once. V lost 9 bases, J lost 0 bases, and 11 bases lay in between. CDR1 and CDR2 from the germline V gene are KGHSH and LQKENI. This CDR3 comprises 13 residues. Material for sequencing was PBMCs. The gene calls are TRBV18 and TRBJ1-1; no definite D call. The sequence was collected from a woman aged 18 to 55 in good health. Written as DNA, the CDR3 is TGTGCCAGTAGCCCCGGGATGAACACTGAAGCTTTCTTT. It is translated as CASSPGMNTEAFF.